This TCR beta chain was obtained from a study of a mutant IDH1 vaccine in newly diagnosed glioma. Study details: The study gave patients eight vaccinations in weeks 1, 3, 5, 7, 11, 15, 19, 23. Vaccine dosing followed radiotherapy by 4-6 weeks, or accompanied temozolomide cycles. There were about 60% males and roughly 38% females among treated patients, whose mean age was roughly 40 years.

Whole-study results and caveats: Immune responses arising from the vaccine appeared in about 92% of patients.

Time point meaning: week 5, during vaccination. Vaccine doses each comprised 300 ug of mutant IDH1 20-mer peptide, with topical imiquimod. Repertoires were generated with immunoSEQ multiplex PCR, while TCRdb's copy carries only in-frame clones and drops some. The data hold around 58,000 clones, with roughly four fifths observed a single time. The germline gives CDR1 SGHRS, CDR2 YFSETQ. Trimming left V 1 base short and J 2 bases short, with 8 bases between. This CDR3 has 14 amino acids. A remark on this clone: Its target is not known.

This sequence originates from a man younger than 45 with glioma. Source: PBMCs, taken from a glioma patient whose treatment included an IDH1 peptide vaccine. V gene TRBV5-1 combines with J gene TRBJ2-3, with no clear D. In nucleotides, the CDR3 is TGCGCCAGCAGCTTGCAGACTTACACAGATACGCAGTATTTT. Translated: CASSLQTYTDTQYF.